This entry lists 10 T cell receptor beta chains sequenced from one sample in a study of cytomegalovirus exposure and HLA in healthy donors. 60 Vbeta and 13 Jbeta primers were used in PCR. Some clones are missing from TCRdb's copy, which holds only in-frame ones; the method was immunoSEQ multiplex PCR. The sample lists fewer than 200,000 clones, approximately 80% occurring once. Sequencing used PBMCs. All receptors come from a female donor in good health and CMV-seronegative.

This sequence joins TRBV19 and TRBJ2-7; TRBD1 aligns across 10 bases. CDR1 is LNHDA, CDR2 SQIVND, per germline (reference sequence). With 6 bases clipped from V and 2 bases from J, the junction kept 4 bases outside the gene matches. This CDR3 region has 14 residues. CDR3 sequence reads: CASSEDRGTYEQYF. In DNA, the CDR3 is TGTGCCAGTAGCGAGGACAGGGGGACCTACGAGCAGTACTTC.

CDR3 in DNA: TGTGCCAGCAGCCCGTCGTTAGCTAGCACAGATACGCAGTATTTT. It encodes CASSPSLASTDTQYF. The V gene is TRBV9, the J gene TRBJ2-3; D uncertain. Trimming stripped 4 bases from V and 0 bases from J, with 12 bases between. In germline, CDR1 is SGDLS, CDR2 YYNGEE. The CDR3 runs 15 residues.

There are a few counts of this clone. V usage is TRBV6-1 and J usage is TRBJ2-5; D is possibly TRBD1 (5 bases). V was trimmed by 0 bases and J by 6 bases, leaving 26 bases between them. This CDR3 comprises 19 residues. From germline, CDR1 is MNHNS and CDR2 SASEGT. The CDR3 sequence is CASSEAHVERRGTRKTQYF. The CDR3 DNA sequence: TGTGCCAGCAGTGAAGCCCACGTCGAGCGAAGGGGAACCAGGAAGACCCAGTACTTC.

The V and J genes are TRBV4-2 and TRBJ2-2, with 14 nucleotides matching TRBD2. The CDR3 totals 20 residues. Germline V gene sequence: CDR1 LGHNA, CDR2 YNFKEQ. J was trimmed by 5 bases and V by 1 base; bases with no gene match: 12. CDR3 nucleotide sequence: TGTGCCAGCAGCCAAGCCCGACTAGCGGGAGGGCCGAGAGGGACCGGGGAGCTGTTTTTT. It encodes CASSQARLAGGPRGTGELFF.

This clone appeared a single time. V usage is TRBV15 and J usage is TRBJ1-3; 8 nucleotides match TRBD1. Germline lookup yields CDR1 LNHNV and CDR2 YYDKDF (reference sequence). The junction had 7 bases not matched to a gene; V was cut back by 2 bases and J by 1 base. The length of the CDR3 is 17 residues. The CDR3 loop reads CATSRNNRGESGNTIYF. The DNA for the CDR3 is TGTGCCACCAGCAGAAATAACAGGGGGGAATCTGGAAACACCATATATTTT.

This clone was recorded a few times. The chain joins TRBV7-9 to TRBJ1-1, with D unresolved. This CDR3 contains 14 residues. V dropped 2 bases and J dropped 1 base, with 8 bases sitting between them. Germline-derived CDR1 and CDR2 are SEHNR and FQNEAQ (reference sequence). The CDR3 is CASSLQAGNTEAFF. In DNA form, the CDR3 reads TGTGCCAGCAGCTTACAAGCGGGGAACACTGAAGCTTTCTTT.

The chain has TRBV7-9 and TRBJ2-5; 10 bases line up with TRBD2. There are 16 residues in the CDR3. The V segment lost 4 bases and the J segment 1 base; nucleotides outside the gene matches: 6. The V gene's germline CDR1 is SEHNR and CDR2 FQNEAQ (reference sequence). CDR3 nucleotide sequence: TGTGCCAGCAGCTCCTCTAGCGGGGGCCTCCAAGAGACCCAGTACTTC. The encoded protein is CASSSSSGGLQETQYF. The whole variable domain, filled in from reference TRBV7-9 and TRBJ2-5, reads DTGVSQNPRHKITKRGQNVTFRCDPISEHNRLYWYRQTLGQGPEFLTYFQNEAQLEKSRLLSDRFSAERPKGSFSTLEIQRTEQGDSAMYLCASSSSSGGLQETQYFGPGTRLLVL.

The V and J genes are TRBV6-5 and TRBJ1-1; D unresolved. There are 12 residues in the CDR3. Trimming pared 10 bases from V and 7 bases from J, leaving 16 bases between. Looked up from germline, CDR1 is MNHEY and CDR2 is SVGAGI. This CDR3 is CAIGGAEGEAFF. The CDR3 nucleotides are TGTGCCATTGGCGGAGCCGAGGGTGAAGCTTTCTTT.

The rearrangement joins TRBV5-1 to TRBJ2-7, with TRBD2 identical over 7 bases. V lost 2 bases and J lost 4; bases outside the gene matches: 9. The CDR3 consists of 15 residues. CDR1 and CDR2 from the germline V gene are SGHRS and YFSETQ. The CDR3 reads CASSFGGSKGYEQYF. In nucleotides, the CDR3 is TGCGCCAGCAGCTTTGGCGGGAGTAAGGGTTACGAGCAGTACTTC.

The CDR3 protein is CASNSGRSPGELFF. CDR3 DNA: TGTGCCAGCAATAGCGGGAGAAGTCCCGGGGAGCTGTTTTTT. The chain joins TRBV2 to TRBJ2-2, with 9 nucleotides matching TRBD2. The CDR3 runs to 14 residues. Germline V CDR1 and CDR2: SNHLY, FYNNEI. V trimming: 7 bases; J trimming: 6 bases; junction bases outside the gene matches: 6.